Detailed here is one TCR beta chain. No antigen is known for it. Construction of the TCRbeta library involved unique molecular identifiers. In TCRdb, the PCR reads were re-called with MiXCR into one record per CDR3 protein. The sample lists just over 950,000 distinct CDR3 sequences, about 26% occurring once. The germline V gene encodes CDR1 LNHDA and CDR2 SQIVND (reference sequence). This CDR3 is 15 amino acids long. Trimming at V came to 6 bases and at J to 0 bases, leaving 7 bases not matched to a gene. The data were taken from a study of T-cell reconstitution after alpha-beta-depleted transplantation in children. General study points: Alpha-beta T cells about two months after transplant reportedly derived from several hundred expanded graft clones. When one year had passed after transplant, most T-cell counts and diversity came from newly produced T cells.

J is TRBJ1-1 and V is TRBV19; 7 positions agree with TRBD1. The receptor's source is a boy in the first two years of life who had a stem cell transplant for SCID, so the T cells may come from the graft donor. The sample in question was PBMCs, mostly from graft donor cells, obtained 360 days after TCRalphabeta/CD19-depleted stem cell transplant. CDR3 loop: CASRVWTGVNTEAFF. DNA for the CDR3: TGTGCCAGTAGAGTTTGGACAGGAGTGAACACTGAAGCTTTCTTT.